This T cell receptor (beta chain) was retrieved from a study of T cell responses to AZD1222 COVID-19 vaccine (dated by TCRdb to the early 2020s). With regard to the full study: AZD1222 recipients with second doses at about 4 weeks or about 12 weeks were pooled, because spike-specific TCR depth and breadth did not differ between schedules. Enrollment into the trials was organized by age into subgroups of 18-55, 56-69 and 70-plus years, and those subgroups contained roughly 140, 27 and 60 TCR-sequenced participants, respectively. A total of more than 230 trial participants underwent TCR sequencing, of whom roughly 210 had received two doses of AZD1222 and around 26 had received two doses of the MenACWY control vaccine.

Deletion took 2 bases off V and 8 bases off J, with a span of 15 bases between the germline ends. CDR1 is given as MNHEY and CDR2 as SVGAGI, both from the germline V gene. The CDR3 has 14 amino acids, counting the end cysteine and phenylalanine. CDR3 DNA only is kept here, 42 bases in frame from base 1. On this clone: Its antigen remains unidentified. No base quality information exists; no much larger clone differs at one position.

Study-level results and caveats: The vaccine-associated CD4 TCRs covered the entire spike protein, and the dominant responses fell in regions 160-218 and 743-854. Conclusions about previously exposed vaccinees are limited because only six or seven AZD1222 recipients were SARS-CoV-2 seropositive at baseline. No day 14 peak-response samples were available, so repertoires were characterized only after the peak T cell response. Spike-specific TCR breadth and depth rose significantly after two AZD1222 doses compared with day 0 and with MenACWY recipients. Reportedly, close to half of the unique spike-specific TCRs recognized epitopes lying outside the regions that are mutated in the B.1.351 and B.1.1.7 variants. In the small 56-69-year group, the increase in depth fell short of significance, most likely because of low power. Participants were mostly white British and included more females than males, and it was suggested by the authors that clonal diversity may have been underestimated.

The CDR3 regions of human TCRbeta chains were analyzed by immunosequencing. The source study handled its data this way. Repertoire TCRs were checked for matches against a reference library of SARS-CoV-2-specific TCRs that had been generated using the MIRA antigen-specificity platform. Breadth was defined as the fraction of unique TCRs that were SARS-CoV-2-associated, and depth was defined as the fraction of total T cells that were SARS-CoV-2-associated. Using the MIRA data, each spike-specific TCR was mapped to the spike region that the TCR reacts to and placed in a CD4 or CD8 class. Log10-transformed breadth and depth values were compared by one-way ANOVA with Sidak's multiple comparisons tests. The table comes from immuneACCESS by way of TCRdb, which keeps in-frame sequences with V and J called. Part of the clones is missing from these tables; in studies checked, under half for an unresolved V gene and the rest for unknown reasons. That table furnishes V, J and clone size, whereas the DNA furnished D and trimming. Present in this sample are about 170,000 clones, around nine tenths of which were seen just once. The ten largest account for 1.6% of the sample.

The sample's time point label, decoded: baseline before first vaccination. Samples from vaccinated people were obtained from the UK trials COV001 and COV002, which included a single-blind randomized controlled phase 2/3 trial of AZD1222 (ChAdOx1 nCoV-19) in healthy adults. For TCRbeta chain sequencing, PBMC samples from trial participants were taken at day 0 and at day 28 after the second dose. This TCR was sampled from an adult in good health. The chain uses TRBV6-5 and TRBJ1-2, with an unclear D gene assignment. This material consisted of peripheral blood, taken on day 0 of AZD1222 vaccination. The CDR3 amino acid sequence is: CASSYNQRSWGYTF. The nucleotide sequence reads as follows: TGTGCCAGCAGTTACAATCAGAGGTCCTGGGGCTACACCTTC.